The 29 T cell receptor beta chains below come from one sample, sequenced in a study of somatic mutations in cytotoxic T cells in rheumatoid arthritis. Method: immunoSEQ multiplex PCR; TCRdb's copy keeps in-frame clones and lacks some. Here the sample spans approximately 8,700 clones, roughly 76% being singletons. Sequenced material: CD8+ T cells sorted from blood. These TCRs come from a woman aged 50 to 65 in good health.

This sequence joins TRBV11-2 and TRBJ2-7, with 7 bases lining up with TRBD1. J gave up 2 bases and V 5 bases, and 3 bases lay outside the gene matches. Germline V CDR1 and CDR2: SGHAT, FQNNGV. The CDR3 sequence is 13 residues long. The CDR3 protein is CASSIGQAYEQYF. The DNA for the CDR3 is TGTGCCAGCAGCATCGGACAGGCCTACGAGCAGTACTTC.

DNA for the CDR3: TGTGCCAGCAGCCGAACAGGGGAAAAAACCGGGGAGCTGTTTTTT. It is translated as CASSRTGEKTGELFF. The V and J genes are TRBV6-5 and TRBJ2-2, with 7 bases lining up with TRBD1. V lost 6 bases, J lost 5 bases, and 9 bases stayed unmatched. The CDR3 has 15 amino acids. Per the germline V gene, CDR1 is MNHEY and CDR2 is SVGAGI.

CDR3 bases: TGTGCCAGCAGCTTGGACCCCCGGGGGGCGCTCTACGAGCAGTACTTC. It translates to CASSLDPRGALYEQYF. This sequence joins TRBV7-9 and TRBJ2-7; D possibly corresponds to TRBD2 (7 bases). V lost 3 bases to trimming and J lost 3 bases, with 18 bases between them. Germline V gene lookup returns CDR1 SEHNR and CDR2 FQNEAQ (reference sequence). CDR3 length: 16 residues.

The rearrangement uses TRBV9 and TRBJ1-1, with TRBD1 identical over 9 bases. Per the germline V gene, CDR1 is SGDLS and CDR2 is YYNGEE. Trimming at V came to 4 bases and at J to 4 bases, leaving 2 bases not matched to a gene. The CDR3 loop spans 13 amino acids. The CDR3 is CASSQTGGTEAFF. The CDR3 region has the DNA TGTGCCAGCAGCCAGACAGGGGGCACTGAAGCTTTCTTT.

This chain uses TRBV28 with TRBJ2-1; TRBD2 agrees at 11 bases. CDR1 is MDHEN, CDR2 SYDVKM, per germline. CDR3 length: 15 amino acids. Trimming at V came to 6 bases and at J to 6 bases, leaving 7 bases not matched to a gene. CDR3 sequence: CASSGLAGIPNEQFF. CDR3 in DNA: TGTGCCAGCAGCGGACTAGCGGGCATACCCAATGAGCAGTTCTTC.

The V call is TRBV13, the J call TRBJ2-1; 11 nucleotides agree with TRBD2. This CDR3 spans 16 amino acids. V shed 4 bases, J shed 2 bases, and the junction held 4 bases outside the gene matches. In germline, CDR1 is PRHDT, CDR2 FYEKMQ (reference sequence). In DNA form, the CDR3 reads TGTGCCAGCAGCTCCGTAGCGGGGGGGCCCTACAATGAGCAGTTCTTC. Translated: CASSSVAGGPYNEQFF.

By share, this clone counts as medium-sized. Written as DNA, the CDR3 is TGTGCCAGCAGTTTCAGGGGGCGGACCGGGGAGCTGTTTTTT. This gives the protein CASSFRGRTGELFF. The chain combines TRBV27 with TRBJ2-2; 8 bases map to TRBD1. The germline V gene encodes CDR1 MNHEY and CDR2 SMNVEV (reference sequence). This CDR3 has 14 residues. V lost 3 bases to trimming and J lost 5 bases; unmatched junction nucleotides: 2.

This chain's CDR3 is CASSSRTGVGTGELFF. Written as DNA, the CDR3 is TGTGCCAGCAGCTCCCGGACAGGGGTTGGGACCGGGGAGCTGTTTTTT. This chain connects TRBV11-2 to TRBJ2-2; 9 bases map to TRBD1. The ends lost 4 bases at V and 5 bases at J; junction bases unmatched: 8. The CDR3 is made up of 16 amino acids. Germline CDR1 SGHAT, CDR2 FQNNGV.

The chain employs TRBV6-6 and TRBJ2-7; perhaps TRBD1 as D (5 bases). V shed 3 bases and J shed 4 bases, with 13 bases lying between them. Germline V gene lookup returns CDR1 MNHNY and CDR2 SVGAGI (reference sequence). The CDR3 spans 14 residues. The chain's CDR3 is CASSYRQSFYEQYF. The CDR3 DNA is TGTGCCAGCAGTTATAGACAGTCTTTTTACGAGCAGTACTTC.

The CDR3 spells CAIRDVAGGPDEQYF. CDR3 DNA sequence: TGTGCCATCAGGGACGTAGCGGGGGGGCCCGACGAGCAGTACTTC. The chain has TRBV10-3 and TRBJ2-7; 11 bases match TRBD2. The J segment lost 5 bases and the V segment lost 6 bases, leaving 9 bases of the junction unmatched. CDR3 length: 15 residues. Germline-derived CDR1 and CDR2 are ENHRY and SYGVKD.

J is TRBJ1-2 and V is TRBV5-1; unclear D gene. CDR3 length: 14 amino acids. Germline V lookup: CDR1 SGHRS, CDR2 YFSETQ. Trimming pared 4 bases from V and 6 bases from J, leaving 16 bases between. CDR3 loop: CASSQDMYTDGYTF. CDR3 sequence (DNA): TGCGCCAGCAGCCAGGATATGTACACGGATGGCTACACCTTC.

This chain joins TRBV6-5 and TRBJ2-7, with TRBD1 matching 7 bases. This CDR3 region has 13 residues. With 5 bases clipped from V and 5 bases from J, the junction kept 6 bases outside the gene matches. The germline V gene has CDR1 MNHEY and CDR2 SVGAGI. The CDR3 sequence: CASSTGDHDEQYF. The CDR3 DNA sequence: TGTGCCAGCAGTACAGGGGATCACGACGAGCAGTACTTC.

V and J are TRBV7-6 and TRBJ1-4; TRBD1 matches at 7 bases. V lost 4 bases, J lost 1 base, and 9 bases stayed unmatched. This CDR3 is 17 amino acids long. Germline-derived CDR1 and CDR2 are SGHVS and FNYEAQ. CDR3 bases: TGTGCCAGCAGCTCAACAGGGGTGGGGCTAACTAATGAAAAACTGTTTTTT. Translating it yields CASSSTGVGLTNEKLFF.

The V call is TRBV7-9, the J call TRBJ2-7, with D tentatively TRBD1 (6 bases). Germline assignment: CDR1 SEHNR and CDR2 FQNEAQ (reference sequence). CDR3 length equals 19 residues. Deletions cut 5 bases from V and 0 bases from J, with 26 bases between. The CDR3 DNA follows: TGTGCCAGCAGCGTACAGGGTTCGACTATTCTGCCGAGCTCCTACGAGCAGTACTTC. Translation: CASSVQGSTILPSSYEQYF. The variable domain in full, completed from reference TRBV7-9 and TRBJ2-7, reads DTGVSQNPRHKITKRGQNVTFRCDPISEHNRLYWYRQTLGQGPEFLTYFQNEAQLEKSRLLSDRFSAERPKGSFSTLEIQRTEQGDSAMYLCASSVQGSTILPSSYEQYFGPGTRLTVT.

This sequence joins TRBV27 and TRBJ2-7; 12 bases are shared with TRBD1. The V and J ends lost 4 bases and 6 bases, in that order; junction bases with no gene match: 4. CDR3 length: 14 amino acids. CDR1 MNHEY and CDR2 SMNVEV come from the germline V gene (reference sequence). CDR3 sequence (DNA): TGTGCCAGCAGTTCCGGGACAGGGGGCTCCGAGCAGTACTTC. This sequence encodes CASSSGTGGSEQYF.

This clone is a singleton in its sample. The CDR3 DNA is TGTGCCAGCAGAGCCCAGCCGGGACTAGAGAGCGAGCAGTACTTC. Translated, it gives CASRAQPGLESEQYF. The chain combines TRBV2 with TRBJ2-7; TRBD2 matches at 8 bases. The CDR3 consists of 15 residues. Germline trimming cut 6 bases from V and 6 bases from J; bases unmatched to any gene: 13. Germline assignment: CDR1 SNHLY and CDR2 FYNNEI.

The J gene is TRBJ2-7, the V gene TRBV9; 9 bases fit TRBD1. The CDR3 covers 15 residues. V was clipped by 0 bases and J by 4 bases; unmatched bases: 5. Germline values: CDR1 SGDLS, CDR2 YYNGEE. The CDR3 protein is CASSVGLGQGYEQYF. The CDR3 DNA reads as TGTGCCAGCAGCGTAGGTCTGGGACAGGGATACGAGCAGTACTTC.

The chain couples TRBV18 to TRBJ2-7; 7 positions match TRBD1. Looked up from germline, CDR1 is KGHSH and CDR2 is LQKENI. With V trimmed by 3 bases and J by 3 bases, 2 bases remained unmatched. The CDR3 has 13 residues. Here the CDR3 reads CASSPRQGYEQYF. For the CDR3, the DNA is TGTGCCAGCTCACCTCGACAGGGCTACGAGCAGTACTTC.

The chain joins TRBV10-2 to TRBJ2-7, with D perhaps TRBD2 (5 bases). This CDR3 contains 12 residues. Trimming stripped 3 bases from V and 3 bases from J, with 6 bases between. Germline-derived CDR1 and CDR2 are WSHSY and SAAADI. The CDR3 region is CASSERDYEQYF. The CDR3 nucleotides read TGCGCCAGCAGTGAACGGGACTACGAGCAGTACTTC.

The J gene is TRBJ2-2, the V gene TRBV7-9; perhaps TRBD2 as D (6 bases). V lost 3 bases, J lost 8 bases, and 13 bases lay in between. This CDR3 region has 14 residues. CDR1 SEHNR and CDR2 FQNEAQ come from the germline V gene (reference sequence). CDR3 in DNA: TGTGCCAGCAGCTTCGGCGGGAATATGGGGGAGCTGTTTTTT. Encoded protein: CASSFGGNMGELFF.

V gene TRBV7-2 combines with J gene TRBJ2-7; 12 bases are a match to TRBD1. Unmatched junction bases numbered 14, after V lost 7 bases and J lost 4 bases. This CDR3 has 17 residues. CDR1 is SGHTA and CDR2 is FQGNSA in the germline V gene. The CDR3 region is CASTRDRGRGAIYEQYF. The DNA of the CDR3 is TGTGCCAGCACCCGGGACAGGGGGCGGGGTGCGATATACGAGCAGTACTTC.

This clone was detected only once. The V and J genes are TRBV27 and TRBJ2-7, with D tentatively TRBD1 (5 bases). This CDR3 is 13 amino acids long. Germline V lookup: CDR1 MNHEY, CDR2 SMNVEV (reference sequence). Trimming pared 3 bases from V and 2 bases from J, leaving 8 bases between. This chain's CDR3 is CASSFLGPYEQYF. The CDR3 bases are TGTGCCAGCAGTTTTTTGGGGCCCTACGAGCAGTACTTC.

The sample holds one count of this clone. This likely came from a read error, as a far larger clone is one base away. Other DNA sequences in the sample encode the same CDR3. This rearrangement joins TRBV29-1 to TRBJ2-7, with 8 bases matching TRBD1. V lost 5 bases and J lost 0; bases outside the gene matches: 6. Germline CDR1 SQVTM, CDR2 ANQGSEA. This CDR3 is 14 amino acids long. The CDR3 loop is CSVWGTGVSYEQYF. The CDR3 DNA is TGCAGCGTTTGGGGGACAGGAGTCTCCTACGAGCAGTACTTC.

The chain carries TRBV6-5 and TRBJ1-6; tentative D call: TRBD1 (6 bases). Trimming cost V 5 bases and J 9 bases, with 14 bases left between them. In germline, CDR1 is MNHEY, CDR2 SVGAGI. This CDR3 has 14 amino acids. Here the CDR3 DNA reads TGTGCCAGCAGTCCGGTGACAGGACTTTCACCCCTCCACTTT. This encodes CASSPVTGLSPLHF.

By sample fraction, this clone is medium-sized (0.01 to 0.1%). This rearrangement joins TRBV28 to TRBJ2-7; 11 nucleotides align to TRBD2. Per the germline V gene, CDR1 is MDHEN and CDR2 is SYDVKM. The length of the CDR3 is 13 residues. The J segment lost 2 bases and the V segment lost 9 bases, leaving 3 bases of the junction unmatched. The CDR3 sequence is CASLAGGPYEQYF. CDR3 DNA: TGTGCCAGTCTAGCGGGGGGACCCTACGAGCAGTACTTC.

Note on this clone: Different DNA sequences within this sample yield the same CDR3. The CDR3 region is CASSQEDRYNEQFF. The DNA for the CDR3 is TGTGCCAGCAGCCAAGAGGACAGATACAATGAGCAGTTCTTC. This chain joins TRBV4-2 and TRBJ2-1; possible D gene TRBD1, 6 bases. The germline gives CDR1 LGHNA, CDR2 YNFKEQ. Trimming left V 0 bases short and J 4 bases short, with 7 bases between. The CDR3 totals 14 residues.

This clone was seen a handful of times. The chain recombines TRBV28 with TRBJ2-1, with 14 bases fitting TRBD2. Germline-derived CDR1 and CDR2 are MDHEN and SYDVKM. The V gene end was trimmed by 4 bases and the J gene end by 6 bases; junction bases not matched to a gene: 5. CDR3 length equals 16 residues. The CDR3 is CASSWTSGGYGNEQFF. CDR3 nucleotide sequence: TGTGCCAGCAGTTGGACTAGCGGGGGGTACGGCAATGAGCAGTTCTTC.

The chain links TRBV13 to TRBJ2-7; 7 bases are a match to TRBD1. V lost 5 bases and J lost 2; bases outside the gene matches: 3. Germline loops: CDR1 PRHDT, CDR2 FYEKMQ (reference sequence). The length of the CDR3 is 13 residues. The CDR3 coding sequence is TGTGCCAGCAGCCCGGACAGGACCTACGAGCAGTACTTC. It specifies CASSPDRTYEQYF.

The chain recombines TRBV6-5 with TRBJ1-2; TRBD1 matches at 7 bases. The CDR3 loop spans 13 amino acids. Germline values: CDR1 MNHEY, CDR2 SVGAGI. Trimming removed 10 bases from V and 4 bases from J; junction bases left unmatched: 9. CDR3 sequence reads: CATTRQGPYGYTF. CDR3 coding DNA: TGTGCCACCACTCGACAGGGTCCCTATGGCTACACCTTC.